These 13 T cell receptor beta chains were all obtained from the same sample, sequenced in a study of blood T cell repertoires in COVID-19. Measured with immunoSEQ multiplex PCR; TCRdb has only the in-frame clones, and not every one. Among about 82,000 clones listed, 85% were seen once. Sequencing was done on a sample of peripheral blood. These receptors came from a man older than 75 with active or convalescent COVID-19.

This clone was detected only a few times. The rearrangement links TRBV5-1 to TRBJ1-4; D is ambiguous. The V gene's germline CDR1 is SGHRS and CDR2 YFSETQ. Deletions cut 4 bases from V and 4 bases from J, with 11 bases between. The CDR3 is made up of 14 amino acids. The CDR3 DNA reads as TGCGCCAGCAGCCCCGGGAACCTTAATGAAAAACTGTTTTTT. Protein sequence: CASSPGNLNEKLFF.

This clone has more than one count but fewer than ten. The chain is built from TRBV18 and TRBJ1-2; D is perhaps TRBD1 (5 bases). V was shortened by 6 bases and J by 5 bases, with 19 bases between the two germline ends. Germline V gene sequence: CDR1 KGHSH, CDR2 LQKENI. The CDR3 contains 15 residues. The CDR3 bases are TGTGCCAGCTCTCGGGAGCCGGGGCCTATTTATGGCTACACCTTC. This encodes CASSREPGPIYGYTF.

The chain links TRBV7-8 to TRBJ1-2, with D possibly being TRBD1 (6 bases). V shed 5 bases and J shed 1 base, with 17 bases lying between them. CDR1 and CDR2 (germline): SGHVS, FQNEAQ. CDR3 length: 16 amino acids. This chain's CDR3 is CASSKDRPGLNYGYTF. The CDR3, as DNA: TGTGCCAGCAGCAAGGACAGACCGGGTCTTAACTATGGCTACACCTTC.

The chain carries TRBV20-1 and TRBJ1-5; 9 bases align to TRBD1. Germline assignment: CDR1 DFQATT and CDR2 SNEGSKA (reference sequence). Trimming removed 3 bases from V and 2 bases from J; junction bases left unmatched: 5. The CDR3 consists of 15 residues. CDR3: CSASVGQGGNQPQHF. The DNA of the CDR3 is TGCAGTGCTAGTGTGGGACAGGGAGGCAATCAGCCCCAGCATTTT.

The chain combines TRBV19 with TRBJ2-2; 12 bases fit TRBD2. Trimming cost V 5 bases and J 0 bases; bases outside gene matches: 10. The CDR3 contains 19 residues. CDR1 LNHDA and CDR2 SQIVND come from the germline V gene (reference sequence). As DNA, the CDR3 is TGTGCCAGTAGTGCGGGACTAGCGGGCCAAGCCACGAACACCGGGGAGCTGTTTTTT. Residues: CASSAGLAGQATNTGELFF.

This clone is a singleton in its sample. V usage is TRBV11-2 and J usage is TRBJ2-2; possibly TRBD2 for D (6 bases). The CDR3 totals 16 residues. Germline CDR1 is SGHAT and CDR2 is FQNNGV. The V gene lost 3 bases and the J gene lost 1 base, with 12 bases spanning the gap. The CDR3 reads CASSFRRVGNTGELFF. The DNA for the CDR3 is TGTGCCAGCAGCTTTCGGAGGGTCGGGAACACCGGGGAGCTGTTTTTT.

This rearrangement joins TRBV6-5 to TRBJ1-1; possibly TRBD1 for D (6 bases). The CDR3 has 14 amino acids. Germline loops: CDR1 MNHEY, CDR2 SVGAGI. V was shortened by 5 bases and J by 4 bases, with 14 bases between the two germline ends. This CDR3 reads CASSQIGGVTEAFF. The DNA for the CDR3 is TGTGCCAGCAGTCAGATAGGGGGAGTCACTGAAGCTTTCTTT.

J is TRBJ2-5 and V is TRBV9, with D possibly TRBD2 on 6 matching bases. Germline V lookup: CDR1 SGDLS, CDR2 YYNGEE. The CDR3 has 15 amino acids. Trimming stripped 4 bases from V and 2 bases from J, with 15 bases between. DNA for the CDR3: TGTGCCAGCAGCCCGGCGGACTACAGACAAGAGACCCAGTACTTC. Encoded protein: CASSPADYRQETQYF.

The CDR3 sequence: CASSRALQAGGELFF. For the CDR3, the DNA is TGCGCCAGCAGTCGAGCACTTCAGGCGGGCGGGGAGCTGTTTTTT. V and J are TRBV5-1 and TRBJ2-2; the D gene is possibly TRBD2 (5 bases). From germline, CDR1 is SGHRS and CDR2 YFSETQ. The length of the CDR3 is 15 residues. The V end lost 5 bases, the J end lost 7 bases, and 18 bases lay between the germline ends.

V gene TRBV6-5 combines with J gene TRBJ1-3; TRBD1 might be the D (5 bases). Germline V gives CDR1 MNHEY, CDR2 SVGAGI. Trimming removed 8 bases from V and 5 bases from J, with 16 bases in between. There are 14 residues in the CDR3. CDR3 protein: CASARPGDRNTIYF. CDR3 coding DNA: TGTGCCAGCGCCCGACCGGGGGATCGAAACACCATATATTTT.

The chain carries TRBV16 and TRBJ1-5; D ambiguous. Germline CDR1 is KGHSY and CDR2 is FQNENV. CDR3 length: 14 residues. The V end was cut by 2 bases, the J end by 6 bases, with 11 bases between. The CDR3 region is CASSQPGIRQPQHF. The CDR3 coding sequence is TGTGCCAGCAGCCAACCGGGAATACGTCAGCCCCAGCATTTT.

V usage is TRBV10-1 and J usage is TRBJ2-2, with TRBD2 matching over 9 bases. The V segment lost 2 bases and the J segment 5 bases; nucleotides outside the gene matches: 0. This CDR3 spans 14 amino acids. CDR1 is WNHNN, CDR2 SYGVQD, per germline (reference sequence). The CDR3 bases are TGCGCCAGCAGTGAGCTAGCGGGGACCGGGGAGCTGTTTTTT. Protein product: CASSELAGTGELFF.

Only a few counts were recorded for this clone. The J gene is TRBJ1-3, the V gene TRBV19; tentatively, D is TRBD1 (5 bases). Germline lookup yields CDR1 LNHDA and CDR2 SQIVND (reference sequence). The CDR3 length is 14 residues. V lost 7 bases to trimming and J lost 1 base, with 11 bases between them. CDR3 protein: CASTPGFSGNTIYF. For the CDR3, the DNA is TGTGCCAGTACTCCAGGGTTTTCTGGAAACACCATATATTTT.